This TCR beta chain was found in a study of identical twins. Each CDR3 protein is one row after TCRdb ran MiXCR on the 5' RACE reads. The profile shows 200,000 or so distinct CDR3 sequences, roughly 15% of them singletons. This same sample was also taken into another study, of T cells expressing NK-cell markers. Per that study: With respect to HCMV, most of the eight sequenced donors were seropositive, and one was seronegative. Of CD8+ T cells, about 1.0-8% belonged to dominant NKG2C+ clonotypes in six donors.

Sequenced material: CD8+ T cells sorted from blood. This sequence was found in a woman younger than 30 in good health.

CDR3 residues: CASSLVTGQVTYEQYF. The CDR3, as DNA: TGCGCCAGCAGCTTGGTTACGGGACAGGTGACTTACGAGCAGTACTTC. V and J are TRBV5-1 and TRBJ2-7; 8 positions agree with TRBD1. J lost 4 bases, V lost 0 bases, and 9 bases had no gene match. Germline CDR1 SGHRS, CDR2 YFSETQ. This CDR3 has 16 amino acids.